Listed below are T cell receptor beta chains from one sample, sequenced in a study of shared clonotypes between healthy human individuals. The assay was immunoSEQ multiplex PCR, and TCRdb's table has in-frame clones only and misses some. The data show millions of clones, with over 85% seen just once and 0.14% held by the top ten. Specimen: naive CD4+ T cells sorted from blood. These receptor sequences come from a man between 18 and 35 years old in good health. Both conserved end residues are part of each CDR3. Fields, in order: V gene, J gene, D gene, clone size, CDR3 protein, CDR3 DNA. The D gene is left open where the match is weak. Clone size is not always given. Where it is, it says once, few, many or a class for expanded clones.

V: TRBV5-1
J: TRBJ1-4
D: -
size: -
CDR3: CASSFFDSREKLFF
DNA: TGCGCCAGCAGCTTTTTTGACAGCCGGGAAAAACTGTTTTTT

V: TRBV6-6
J: TRBJ1-2
D: -
size: -
CDR3: CASNLQGLSNYGYTF
DNA: TGTGCCAGCAACCTACAGGGACTATCTAACTATGGCTACACCTTC

V: TRBV7-9
J: TRBJ2-1
D: -
size: few
CDR3: CASSLGANEQFF
DNA: TGTGCCAGCAGCTTAGGTGCGAATGAGCAGTTCTTC

V: TRBV18
J: TRBJ1-5
D: TRBD1
size: -
CDR3: CASSLFGTADQPQHF
DNA: TGTGCCAGCTCACTTTTCGGGACAGCCGATCAGCCCCAGCATTTT

V: TRBV28
J: TRBJ1-4
D: -
size: -
CDR3: CASSLAGQKLFF
DNA: TGTGCCAGCAGTTTGGCGGGGCAAAAACTGTTTTTT

V: TRBV5-1
J: TRBJ2-7
D: TRBD2
size: -
CDR3: CASSWGTSLLGEQYF
DNA: TGCGCCAGCAGCTGGGGGACTAGCCTTTTGGGCGAGCAGTACTTC

V: TRBV6-1
J: TRBJ1-1
D: -
size: -
CDR3: CASSVSDSKNTEAFF
DNA: TGTGCCAGCAGTGTATCGGACAGCAAGAACACTGAAGCTTTCTTT

V: TRBV6-1
J: TRBJ2-3
D: -
size: -
CDR3: CASGGGAFTDTQYF
DNA: TGTGCCAGCGGAGGCGGCGCGTTCACAGATACGCAGTATTTT

V: TRBV6-6
J: TRBJ1-5
D: -
size: -
CDR3: CASNPLDSNQPQHF
DNA: TGTGCCAGCAATCCACTTGATAGCAATCAGCCCCAGCATTTT

V: TRBV7-9
J: TRBJ2-1
D: -
size: once
CDR3: CASSVGGNEQFF
DNA: TGTGCCAGCAGCGTGGGGGGTAATGAGCAGTTCTTC

V: TRBV25-1
J: TRBJ2-1
D: TRBD2
size: -
CDR3: CASSDLAGGPSYNEQFF
DNA: TGTGCCAGCAGTGACCTAGCGGGAGGGCCTTCCTACAATGAGCAGTTCTTC

V: TRBV28
J: TRBJ1-4
D: -
size: -
CDR3: CASSYRGPREKLFF
DNA: TGTGCCAGCAGTTACCGAGGGCCGAGAGAAAAACTGTTTTTT

V: TRBV5-4
J: TRBJ1-1
D: -
size: -
CDR3: CASSPGNAEAFF
DNA: TGTGCCAGCAGCCCGGGTAACGCTGAAGCTTTCTTT

V: TRBV6-6
J: TRBJ1-5
D: -
size: -
CDR3: CASSYPLRQDQPQHF
DNA: TGTGCCAGCAGTTATCCATTGCGGCAGGATCAGCCCCAGCATTTT

V: TRBV6-5
J: TRBJ2-7
D: TRBD2
size: few
CDR3: CASSWRTSGTYEQYF
DNA: TGTGCCAGCAGTTGGCGGACTAGCGGGACCTACGAGCAGTACTTC

V: TRBV14
J: TRBJ2-4
D: -
size: -
CDR3: CASSQTGRPAKNIQYF
DNA: TGTGCCAGCAGCCAAACCGGGCGGCCGGCCAAAAACATTCAGTACTTC

V: TRBV2
J: TRBJ2-7
D: -
size: -
CDR3: CASSGVTLYEQYF
DNA: TGTGCCAGCAGTGGGGTCACCCTATACGAGCAGTACTTC

V: TRBV7-2
J: TRBJ2-1
D: TRBD2
size: -
CDR3: CASSGVGLVGANEQFF
DNA: TGTGCCAGCAGCGGAGTAGGACTAGTAGGGGCCAATGAGCAGTTCTTC

V: TRBV6-1
J: TRBJ2-2
D: -
size: -
CDR3: CASSEVPGLNTGELFF
DNA: TGTGCCAGCAGTGAGGTTCCGGGACTTAACACCGGGGAGCTGTTTTTT

V: TRBV7-2
J: TRBJ2-1
D: TRBD2
size: -
CDR3: CASSLGSGSRFEQFF
DNA: TGTGCCAGCAGCTTAGGAAGCGGGAGCCGGTTTGAGCAGTTCTTC

V: TRBV13
J: TRBJ2-7
D: -
size: -
CDR3: CASSSGREQYF
DNA: TGTGCCAGCAGCTCCGGACGCGAGCAGTACTTC

V: TRBV6-5
J: TRBJ1-2
D: TRBD1
size: -
CDR3: CASRTGTANYGYTF
DNA: TGTGCCAGCAGGACCGGGACAGCCAACTATGGCTACACCTTC

V: TRBV28
J: TRBJ2-7
D: -
size: -
CDR3: CASSFERRTISYEQYF
DNA: TGTGCCAGCAGTTTTGAGCGACGGACCATCTCCTACGAGCAGTACTTC

V: TRBV7-2
J: TRBJ2-1
D: -
size: -
CDR3: CASSPYGGQYNEQFF
DNA: TGTGCCAGCAGCCCATACGGCGGGCAATACAATGAGCAGTTCTTC

V: TRBV2
J: TRBJ2-7
D: -
size: -
CDR3: CASSAAGLSYEQYF
DNA: TGTGCCAGCAGTGCGGCGGGTTTATCCTACGAGCAGTACTTC

V: TRBV6-5
J: TRBJ2-7
D: -
size: few
CDR3: CASKAGTYEQYF
DNA: TGTGCCAGCAAGGCGGGAACCTACGAGCAGTACTTC

V: TRBV18
J: TRBJ1-6
D: TRBD1
size: -
CDR3: CASRQGADSPLHF
DNA: TGTGCCAGCAGACAGGGGGCCGATTCACCCCTCCACTTT

V: TRBV6-1
J: TRBJ2-7
D: -
size: -
CDR3: CASSEPGDSYEQYF
DNA: TGTGCCAGCAGTGAACCGGGGGACTCCTACGAGCAGTACTTC

V: TRBV28
J: TRBJ1-5
D: TRBD1
size: -
CDR3: CASSSARTGYSNQPQHF
DNA: TGTGCCAGCAGTTCCGCCCGGACAGGCTATAGCAATCAGCCCCAGCATTTT

V: TRBV7-9
J: TRBJ2-7
D: -
size: -
CDR3: CASSLGGSGDEQYF
DNA: TGTGCCAGCAGCTTAGGGGGGTCCGGGGACGAGCAGTACTTC

V: TRBV7-2
J: TRBJ1-6
D: TRBD1
size: once
CDR3: CASSSGQGKRSPLHF
DNA: TGTGCCAGCAGCTCGGGACAGGGGAAACGGTCACCCCTCCACTTT

V: TRBV2
J: TRBJ2-2
D: -
size: -
CDR3: CASRSVVELFF
DNA: TGTGCCAGCAGATCTGTAGTGGAGCTGTTTTTT

V: TRBV7-2
J: TRBJ2-7
D: TRBD2
size: -
CDR3: CASSHLTSGRSSYEQYF
DNA: TGTGCCAGCAGCCACCTCACTAGCGGGAGGTCCTCCTACGAGCAGTACTTC

V: TRBV5-1
J: TRBJ2-6
D: -
size: -
CDR3: CASSLGRFAGANVLTF
DNA: TGCGCCAGCAGCTTGGGACGGTTTGCTGGGGCCAACGTCCTGACTTTC

V: TRBV13
J: TRBJ2-7
D: TRBD2
size: -
CDR3: CASSGGTYEQYF
DNA: TGTGCCAGCTCGGGAGGAACCTACGAGCAGTACTTC

V: TRBV7-9
J: TRBJ1-1
D: TRBD1
size: -
CDR3: CASSGQGWDTEAFF
DNA: TGTGCCAGCAGCGGACAGGGATGGGACACTGAAGCTTTCTTT

V: TRBV11-2
J: TRBJ1-1
D: -
size: -
CDR3: CASSLAVATEAFF
DNA: TGTGCCAGCAGCTTAGCGGTTGCCACTGAAGCTTTCTTT

V: TRBV13
J: TRBJ1-5
D: TRBD1
size: -
CDR3: CASSRRDRVVENQPQHF
DNA: TGTGCCAGCAGCCGCCGGGACAGGGTCGTTGAGAATCAGCCCCAGCATTTT

V: TRBV7-2
J: TRBJ2-5
D: -
size: -
CDR3: CASSLQARKFETQYF
DNA: TGTGCCAGCAGCTTACAGGCTAGAAAGTTCGAGACCCAGTACTTC

V: TRBV7-9
J: TRBJ1-2
D: TRBD1
size: -
CDR3: CASSPDPRGRNYGYTF
DNA: TGTGCCAGCAGCCCAGACCCCAGGGGGCGTAACTATGGCTACACCTTC

V: TRBV5-4
J: TRBJ1-2
D: TRBD1
size: -
CDR3: CASSSYAGGNGYTF
DNA: TGTGCCAGCAGCAGTTATGCAGGGGGCAATGGCTACACCTTC

V: TRBV28
J: TRBJ1-2
D: -
size: -
CDR3: CASSLVQGFSGYTF
DNA: TGTGCCAGCAGTTTAGTTCAGGGTTTCTCTGGCTACACCTTC

V: TRBV7-3
J: TRBJ2-1
D: -
size: -
CDR3: CASRTGGGPHNEQFF
DNA: TGTGCCAGCAGGACAGGCGGGGGCCCCCACAATGAGCAGTTCTTC

V: TRBV10-3
J: TRBJ1-3
D: -
size: -
CDR3: CAITKTDSGNTIYF
DNA: TGTGCCATCACCAAGACAGACTCTGGAAACACCATATATTTT

V: TRBV7-2
J: TRBJ1-3
D: -
size: -
CDR3: CASSLDSSLSGNTIYF
DNA: TGTGCCAGCAGCTTAGACAGCTCACTCTCTGGAAACACCATATATTTT

V: TRBV18
J: TRBJ1-1
D: TRBD1
size: -
CDR3: CASSPGQDTEAFF
DNA: TGTGCCAGCTCACCGGGACAGGACACTGAAGCTTTCTTT

V: TRBV4-1
J: TRBJ2-1
D: TRBD1
size: -
CDR3: CASSQPGQEREQFF
DNA: TGCGCCAGCAGCCAACCAGGACAGGAACGTGAGCAGTTCTTC

V: TRBV29-1
J: TRBJ1-1
D: -
size: few
CDR3: CSGENGTEAFF
DNA: TGCAGCGGAGAAAATGGGACTGAAGCTTTCTTT

V: TRBV6-5
J: TRBJ1-1
D: -
size: once
CDR3: CASIGRQNTEAFF
DNA: TGTGCCAGTATTGGCAGGCAGAACACTGAAGCTTTCTTT

V: TRBV11-2
J: TRBJ1-2
D: TRBD1
size: -
CDR3: CASSLGGQGYGYTF
DNA: TGTGCCAGCAGCTTAGGCGGACAGGGTTATGGCTACACCTTC

V: TRBV5-1
J: TRBJ2-3
D: TRBD2
size: -
CDR3: CASRLVGGGAADTQYF
DNA: TGCGCCAGCAGATTGGTGGGCGGGGGGGCCGCAGATACGCAGTATTTT